A single sample gave rise to the 29 T cell receptor beta chains below, sequenced in a study of blood T cell repertoires in COVID-19. Clones were sequenced by immunoSEQ multiplex PCR, and TCRdb holds only the in-frame ones, with some missing. Of roughly 120,000 clones in the sample, roughly 90% were seen once. The specimen sequenced was peripheral blood. The receptor source for this set is a man over 45 with active COVID-19.

The chain links TRBV5-6 to TRBJ1-1, with a tentative D call TRBD1 (5 bases). The germline gives CDR1 SGHDT, CDR2 YYEEEE. The germline V and J ends were trimmed by 3 bases and 4 bases, with 19 bases remaining between them. The CDR3 has 16 residues. The CDR3 loop reads CASSWGRTVKSTEAFF. DNA of the CDR3: TGTGCCAGCAGCTGGGGGAGGACGGTGAAATCCACTGAAGCTTTCTTT.

This chain uses TRBV4-1 with TRBJ2-7; D is unclear. V was shortened by 3 bases and J by 3 bases, with 12 bases between the two germline ends. This CDR3 is built from 14 residues. Germline CDR1 and CDR2: MGHRA and YSYEKL. The CDR3 loop reads CASSQLGYNYEQYF. As DNA, the CDR3 is TGCGCCAGCAGCCAGCTAGGCTATAACTACGAGCAGTACTTC.

The chain is built from TRBV5-6 and TRBJ2-2, with 11 bases identical to TRBD2. This CDR3 has 19 amino acids. With V trimmed by 3 bases and J by 0 bases, 10 bases remained unmatched. Looked up from germline, CDR1 is SGHDT and CDR2 is YYEEEE. CDR3 in DNA: TGTGCCAGCAGCTCACCGGGACTAGCGGAACCACCGAACACCGGGGAGCTGTTTTTT. Translation gives CASSSPGLAEPPNTGELFF.

V usage is TRBV7-2 and J usage is TRBJ1-1, with D possibly matching TRBD1 (5 bases). The CDR3 length is 14 residues. Germline V CDR1 and CDR2: SGHTA, FQGNSA. Trimming shortened V by 5 bases and J by 0 bases, and 10 bases separated the two germline ends. The CDR3 here is CASSRAGMNTEAFF. CDR3 coding DNA: TGTGCCAGCAGCCGCGCAGGGATGAACACTGAAGCTTTCTTT.

The V gene is TRBV5-6, the J gene TRBJ2-2, with 10 bases matching TRBD2. V lost 6 bases and J lost 5; bases outside the gene matches: 10. CDR1 and CDR2 from the germline V gene are SGHDT and YYEEEE. The CDR3 consists of 16 residues. CDR3 nucleotide sequence: TGTGCCAGCACCCAGGAGCGGGGGGGCCGGACCGGGGAGCTGTTTTTT. It translates to CASTQERGGRTGELFF.

This clone was seen only a few times. This sequence joins TRBV18 and TRBJ2-1; the D gene is possibly TRBD1 (7 bases). This CDR3 comprises 14 residues. Germline lookup yields CDR1 KGHSH and CDR2 LQKENI. Trimming took 0 bases from V and 12 from J, leaving 15 bases between them. The CDR3 DNA sequence: TGTGCCAGCTCACCACCGGAGAGGGGGCGGGGGCAGTTCTTC. Amino acid sequence: CASSPPERGRGQFF. Drawing the rest from reference TRBV18 and TRBJ2-1, the complete variable domain is NAGVMQNPRHLVRRRGQEARLRCSPMKGHSHVYWYRQLPEEGLKFMVYLQKENIIDESGMPKERFSAEFPKEGPSILRIQQVVRGDSAAYFCASSPPERGRGQFFGPGTRLTVL.

This rearrangement joins TRBV19 to TRBJ2-3, with 7 bases fitting TRBD1. Germline CDR1 and CDR2: LNHDA and SQIVND (reference sequence). J lost 5 bases, V lost 6 bases, and 8 bases had no gene match. The CDR3 covers 14 residues. CDR3: CASRHRGSGDTQYF. In nucleotides, the CDR3 is TGTGCCAGTAGACACAGGGGCAGTGGAGATACGCAGTATTTT.

V and J are TRBV5-1 and TRBJ2-1; 12 nucleotides align to TRBD2. This CDR3 has 21 residues. The trim removed 5 bases at V and 0 bases at J, leaving 18 bases unmatched. Germline V gene data show CDR1 as SGHRS and CDR2 as YFSETQ. The CDR3 sequence is CASSSTTPGLAGASSYNEQFF. Written as DNA, the CDR3 is TGCGCCAGCAGTTCCACTACGCCGGGACTAGCGGGCGCGAGCTCCTACAATGAGCAGTTCTTC.

The genes are TRBV5-4 and TRBJ2-2; 8 bases fit TRBD2. Per the germline V gene, CDR1 is SGHNT and CDR2 is YYREEE (reference sequence). The CDR3 is made up of 16 amino acids. V gave up 0 bases and J gave up 4 bases; unmatched junction bases: 5. The DNA of the CDR3 is TGTGCCAGCAGCTTGGCCGGGGGGGGCCCCACCGGGGAGCTGTTTTTT. Its protein is CASSLAGGGPTGELFF.

V is TRBV30 and J is TRBJ2-1; TRBD1 is a possible D gene (6 bases). Trimming stripped 8 bases from V and 4 bases from J, with 12 bases between. In germline, CDR1 is GTSNPN, CDR2 SVGIG (reference sequence). There are 12 residues in the CDR3. The chain's CDR3 is CALSRGYNEQFF. The DNA of the CDR3 is TGTGCCCTTAGTAGGGGGTACAATGAGCAGTTCTTC. Using reference TRBV30 and TRBJ2-1 for the parts outside the CDR3, the full variable domain is SQTIHQWPATLVQPVGSPLSLECTVEGTSNPNLYWYRQAAGRGLQLLFYSVGIGQISSEVPQNLSASRPQDRQFILSSKKLLLSDSGFYLCALSRGYNEQFFGPGTRLTVL.

The chain joins TRBV11-3 to TRBJ2-1; 8 positions agree with TRBD2. The CDR3 is 13 amino acids. Germline values: CDR1 SGHNT, CDR2 YENEEA. Trimming took 7 bases from V and 4 from J; bases not matched to a gene: 3. The CDR3 region has the DNA TGTGCCAGCACTAGCGGGCTTTACAATGAGCAGTTCTTC. Translation: CASTSGLYNEQFF.

J is TRBJ2-7 and V is TRBV7-6; D is possibly TRBD1 (5 bases). The CDR3 is 13 amino acids. Germline-derived CDR1 and CDR2 are SGHVS and FNYEAQ. Trimming took 5 bases from V and 6 from J, leaving 14 bases between them. The CDR3 DNA sequence: TGTGCCAGCAGCCTTAAGCAGGGCGGCGAGCAGTACGTC. Residues: CASSLKQGGEQYV.

The chain uses TRBV7-9 and TRBJ1-2; TRBD1 is a possible D gene (5 bases). V gave up 5 bases and J gave up 2 bases, with 9 bases separating them. CDR1 is SEHNR, CDR2 FQNEAQ, per germline (reference sequence). CDR3 size: 13 residues. CDR3 sequence reads: CASSEAGNYGYTF. The CDR3 DNA is TGTGCCAGCAGCGAAGCAGGGAACTATGGCTACACCTTC. Looking up the rest from reference TRBV7-9 and TRBJ1-2 gives the full variable domain: DTGVSQNPRHKITKRGQNVTFRCDPISEHNRLYWYRQTLGQGPEFLTYFQNEAQLEKSRLLSDRFSAERPKGSFSTLEIQRTEQGDSAMYLCASSEAGNYGYTFGSGTRLTVV.

CDR3 region: CAWTPGWTSGPPETQYF. DNA for the CDR3: TGTGCCTGGACCCCGGGTTGGACTAGCGGGCCCCCAGAGACCCAGTACTTC. This chain links TRBV30 with TRBJ2-5, with 11 bases that match TRBD2. Germline trimming cut 4 bases from V and 4 bases from J; bases unmatched to any gene: 14. Germline V CDR1 and CDR2: GTSNPN, SVGIG (reference sequence). The CDR3 totals 17 residues.

This chain joins TRBV2 and TRBJ1-1; no definite D call. This CDR3 comprises 14 residues. CDR1 and CDR2 (germline): SNHLY, FYNNEI. V lost 7 bases, J lost 0 bases, and 12 bases lay in between. The CDR3 coding sequence is TGTGCCAGCACCGTGGGCCGGCTGAACACTGAAGCTTTCTTT. This sequence encodes CASTVGRLNTEAFF.

CDR3 protein: CASSLTRKASNTGELFF. CDR3 nucleotide sequence: TGTGCCAGCAGCCTAACCCGAAAAGCCTCGAACACCGGGGAGCTGTTTTTT. The rearrangement uses TRBV14 and TRBJ2-2; no clear D. Trimming shortened V by 4 bases and J by 0 bases, and 15 bases separated the two germline ends. CDR3 length: 17 amino acids. Germline V lookup: CDR1 SGHDN, CDR2 FVKESK.

Comments on this clone: Relative to the germline gene, one junction end is altered; a read error may explain this. The chain uses TRBV19 and TRBJ2-7, with D hard to call. The CDR3 spans 12 residues. Germline lookup yields CDR1 LNHDA and CDR2 SQIVND (reference sequence). The CDR3, as DNA: TGTGCCAGTAGTATGTACTCCAACGAGCAGTACTTC. Protein product: CASSMYSNEQYF.

The chain couples TRBV10-3 to TRBJ1-2; 8 positions agree with TRBD1. The trim removed 6 bases at V and 2 bases at J, leaving 8 bases unmatched. The CDR3 has 15 residues. Germline CDR1 ENHRY, CDR2 SYGVKD. The CDR3 DNA reads as TGTGCCATCAGCCCAGGGGGCTCGACAAACTATGGCTACACCTTC. Encoded protein: CAISPGGSTNYGYTF.

The rearrangement uses TRBV19 and TRBJ1-2, with 8 bases identical to TRBD1. J lost 3 bases, V lost 6 bases, and 0 bases had no gene match. CDR3 length: 12 residues. Germline CDR1 reads LNHDA; CDR2 reads SQIVND (reference sequence). The CDR3 region has the DNA TGTGCCAGTAGACAGGGGGACTATGGCTACACCTTC. Amino acids: CASRQGDYGYTF.

The rearrangement links TRBV5-1 to TRBJ2-6, with 14 nucleotides matching TRBD2. The CDR3 extends over 19 amino acids. CDR1 is SGHRS, CDR2 YFSETQ, per germline. V gave up 7 bases and J gave up 0 bases; unmatched junction bases: 9. The CDR3 loop reads CASLPGTSGRSSGANVLTF. The CDR3 coding sequence is TGCGCCAGCCTGCCCGGGACTAGCGGGAGAAGCTCTGGGGCCAACGTCCTGACTTTC.

This chain links TRBV10-1 with TRBJ2-3, with 10 bases lining up with TRBD2. Germline V gives CDR1 WNHNN, CDR2 SYGVQD (reference sequence). Trimming took 0 bases from V and 3 from J; bases not matched to a gene: 6. The CDR3 is 17 residues long. CDR3 nucleotide sequence: TGCGCCAGCAGTGAGTCAAAGAGCGGGAGGGCGACAGATACGCAGTATTTT. This encodes CASSESKSGRATDTQYF.

This chain connects TRBV5-1 to TRBJ2-3, with a tentative D call TRBD2 (5 bases). Between the trimmed V and J ends, which lost 4 bases and 2 bases, there was a span of 11 bases. Germline V CDR1 and CDR2: SGHRS, YFSETQ. The CDR3 covers 14 residues. The CDR3 sequence: CASSPGYNTDTQYF. The CDR3 DNA sequence: TGCGCCAGCAGCCCGGGATATAACACAGATACGCAGTATTTT.

The genes are TRBV7-2 and TRBJ1-1; a possible D gene is TRBD1 (5 bases). V gave up 5 bases and J gave up 4 bases, with 17 bases separating them. CDR1 and CDR2 from the germline V gene are SGHTA and FQGNSA. This CDR3 has 15 residues. The CDR3 DNA reads TGTGCCAGCAGCCCACCGGGGGTACCGATCACTGAAGCTTTCTTT. Its translation is CASSPPGVPITEAFF.

This chain joins TRBV7-2 and TRBJ2-1, with 13 positions matching TRBD2. Germline V lookup: CDR1 SGHTA, CDR2 FQGNSA. V lost 1 base, J lost 0 bases, and 3 bases stayed unmatched. The CDR3 has 18 amino acids. CDR3 bases: TGTGCCAGCAGCTTAGAACTAGCGGGAGGGAGCTCCTACAATGAGCAGTTCTTC. Protein product: CASSLELAGGSSYNEQFF.

The CDR3 spells CASSFEVGSYNEQFF. DNA for the CDR3: TGCGCCAGCAGCTTCGAGGTGGGCTCCTACAATGAGCAGTTCTTC. The chain combines TRBV5-1 with TRBJ2-1; D is unclear. Germline CDR1 SGHRS, CDR2 YFSETQ. The CDR3 is 15 amino acids. V was cut by 2 bases and J by 0 bases, with 9 bases left in between. Filled out from reference TRBV5-1 and TRBJ2-1, the complete variable domain reads KAGVTQTPRYLIKTRGQQVTLSCSPISGHRSVSWYQQTPGQGLQFLFEYFSETQRNKGNFPGRFSGRQFSNSRSEMNVSTLELGDSALYLCASSFEVGSYNEQFFGPGTRLTVL.

The chain combines TRBV28 with TRBJ1-6; D ambiguous. The germline CDR1 and CDR2 sequences are MDHEN and SYDVKM. Trimming took off 4 bases at V and 4 bases at J, with 17 bases between the two ends. The CDR3 has 17 amino acids. CDR3 in DNA: TGTGCCAGCAGTTACGGCCAGACTAATAGATATAATTCACCCCTCCACTTT. It yields the protein CASSYGQTNRYNSPLHF.

This clone has a single count. This chain uses TRBV27 with TRBJ2-7; 12 bases match TRBD1. The J segment lost 5 bases and the V segment lost 4 bases, leaving 6 bases of the junction unmatched. CDR1 and CDR2 (germline): MNHEY, SMNVEV (reference sequence). The CDR3 is made up of 15 amino acids. This CDR3 is CASSSPGTGGHEQYV. DNA for the CDR3: TGTGCCAGCAGTTCACCCGGGACAGGGGGCCACGAGCAGTACGTC.

J is TRBJ2-1 and V is TRBV7-2, with 13 bases that match TRBD2. Trimming removed 5 bases from V and 7 bases from J; junction bases left unmatched: 8. The CDR3 totals 16 residues. Germline V CDR1 and CDR2: SGHTA, FQGNSA. In DNA, the CDR3 is TGTGCCAGCAGCCTCCTCCGGGGACTAGCGGGAAATGAGCAGTTCTTC. Its protein is CASSLLRGLAGNEQFF. Together with reference TRBV7-2 and TRBJ2-1, the CDR3 gives the full variable domain: GAGVSQSPSNKVTEKGKDVELRCDPISGHTALYWYRQSLGQGLEFLIYFQGNSAPDKSGLPSDRFSAERTGGSVSTLTIQRTQQEDSAVYLCASSLLRGLAGNEQFFGPGTRLTVL.

The chain is built from TRBV3-1 (or the pseudogene TRBV3-2) and TRBJ2-5; TRBD1 matches at 7 bases. The trim removed 1 base at V and 1 base at J, leaving 0 bases unmatched. Germline assignment: CDR1 LGHDT and CDR2 YNNKEL (reference sequence). The CDR3 covers 14 residues. In DNA form, the CDR3 reads TGTGCCAGCAGCCAAGGACAGGGCCAAGAGACCCAGTACTTC. Translated, it gives CASSQGQGQETQYF.